This T cell receptor beta chain came from a study of monozygotic twins with inflammatory bowel disease. Germline V gene sequence: CDR1 KGHSH, CDR2 LQKENI. The CDR3 has 14 residues. It was 3,000 to 3,500 ng of total RNA that each TCR library used. No DNA is given; TCRdb re-called the 5' RACE reads and lists each CDR3 protein once. The repertoire table contains about 380,000 distinct CDR3 sequences. The rearrangement joins TRBV18 to TRBJ2-5. This TCR derives from a human donor with ulcerative colitis or Crohn's disease, or a healthy co-twin of an affected twin (not recorded which). The sample taken for sequencing was blood. The CDR3 spells CASSHGTLKETQYF. The full variable domain, its missing parts supplied by reference TRBV18 and TRBJ2-5, is NAGVMQNPRHLVRRRGQEARLRCSPMKGHSHVYWYRQLPEEGLKFMVYLQKENIIDESGMPKERFSAEFPKEGPSILRIQQVVRGDSAAYFCASSHGTLKETQYFGPGTRLLVL.